This entry lists 13 T cell receptor beta chains sequenced from one sample in a study of Ad26.COV2.S vaccination and SARS-CoV-2 variants. Sequencing was performed with immunoSEQ multiplex PCR; in TCRdb, only in-frame clones are kept and a portion is missing. The sample lists some 500,000 clones, 89% occurring once. Documented treatment: around 19 received Ad26.COV2.S at low or high dose, single or two shots; 5 received placebo; per-sample allocation not given. Day 63 after the first vaccine or placebo injection was the time point for sampling. The specimen comprised peripheral blood, sampled in a trial of Ad26.COV2.S vaccine versus placebo. All receptors come from a person between 18 and 59 years old who received the Ad26.COV2.S COVID-19 vaccine or a placebo.

The V gene is TRBV27, the J gene TRBJ1-5; no definite D call. Germline values: CDR1 MNHEY, CDR2 SMNVEV (reference sequence). The CDR3 is 13 amino acids. V lost 4 bases to trimming and J lost 0 bases, with 4 bases between them. The CDR3 sequence is CASSWSSNQPQHF. CDR3 DNA sequence: TGTGCCAGCAGTTGGAGTAGCAATCAGCCCCAGCATTTT.

The chain links TRBV4-3 to TRBJ1-1; D ambiguous. The CDR3 runs 14 residues. The germline V gene encodes CDR1 LGHNA and CDR2 YSLEER. Trimming pared 1 base from V and 3 bases from J, leaving 9 bases between. The CDR3 loop reads CASSQGGRDTEAFF. The CDR3 region has the DNA TGCGCCAGCAGCCAAGGGGGTCGGGACACTGAAGCTTTCTTT.

The chain is built from TRBV29-1 and TRBJ2-3, with 12 bases that match TRBD2. The CDR3 loop spans 22 amino acids. V shed 0 bases and J 2 bases; nucleotides not matched to a gene: 21. From germline, CDR1 is SQVTM and CDR2 ANQGSEA. CDR3 loop: CSVEDRNLSGQTSGGPTDTQYF. In nucleotides, the CDR3 is TGCAGCGTTGAAGATCGGAATTTGAGTGGACAGACTAGCGGGGGACCCACAGATACGCAGTATTTT.

This sequence joins TRBV11-3 and TRBJ2-3; 16 bases map to TRBD2. Germline CDR1 SGHNT, CDR2 YENEEA. V gave up 5 bases and J gave up 1 base; unmatched junction bases: 12. This CDR3 comprises 20 residues. In DNA form, the CDR3 reads TGTGCCAGCAGCCGAGGGCCGGGACTAGCGGGAGGGGGGGGCACAGATACGCAGTATTTT. It codes for CASSRGPGLAGGGGTDTQYF.

The chain is built from TRBV7-9 and TRBJ2-5, with D hard to call. The CDR3 has 16 residues. Germline V gene data show CDR1 as SEHNR and CDR2 as FQNEAQ (reference sequence). V lost 9 bases to trimming and J lost 3 bases, with 23 bases between them. CDR3 sequence (DNA): TGTGCCAGAAATCTCACGGCCGACGTCGGTGAAGAGACCCAGTACTTC. It specifies CARNLTADVGEETQYF.

The chain recombines TRBV7-9 with TRBJ2-1; 9 bases are shared with TRBD2. V was pared by 6 bases and J by 2 bases, with 8 bases of the junction left unmatched. This CDR3 is built from 16 residues. In germline, CDR1 is SEHNR, CDR2 FQNEAQ (reference sequence). CDR3: CASSYILAGAYNEQFF. CDR3 nucleotides: TGTGCCAGCAGTTATATCTTAGCGGGGGCCTACAATGAGCAGTTCTTC.

J is TRBJ1-2 and V is TRBV5-1; no firm D call. V lost 7 bases and J 4 bases, leaving 20 bases between the germline ends. The CDR3 covers 15 residues. The germline V gene has CDR1 SGHRS and CDR2 YFSETQ. The CDR3 loop reads CASSRLGDVSYGYTF. The CDR3, as DNA: TGCGCCAGCTCCCGCCTCGGGGATGTTAGCTATGGCTACACCTTC.

The chain joins TRBV7-8 to TRBJ1-1, with 8 nucleotides matching TRBD1. V was clipped by 3 bases and J by 11 bases; unmatched bases: 5. This CDR3 comprises 12 residues. Germline CDR1 reads SGHVS; CDR2 reads FQNEAQ. This CDR3 reads CASSFGDRPAFF. The CDR3 nucleotides are TGTGCCAGCAGCTTTGGGGACAGGCCCGCTTTCTTT.

CDR3 coding DNA: TGTGCCAGCAGTTCCGACGTGCGACAGTCATATAATTCACCCCTCCACTTT. It translates to CASSSDVRQSYNSPLHF. V usage is TRBV27 and J usage is TRBJ1-6, with D perhaps matching TRBD1 (5 bases). Trimming pared 4 bases from V and 4 bases from J, leaving 17 bases between. The CDR3 is 17 amino acids. From germline, CDR1 is MNHEY and CDR2 SMNVEV (reference sequence).

The gene calls are TRBV13 and TRBJ1-1, with D tentatively TRBD1 (6 bases). The length of the CDR3 is 13 residues. Germline assignment: CDR1 PRHDT and CDR2 FYEKMQ (reference sequence). V was clipped by 5 bases and J by 6 bases, with 13 bases between them. In DNA, the CDR3 is TGTGCCAGCAGCCTGCTACAGGGTTCTGAAGCTTTCTTT. Amino acids: CASSLLQGSEAFF.

This chain uses TRBV7-9 with TRBJ2-2; tentatively, D is TRBD1 or TRBD2 (5 bases each). This CDR3 contains 16 residues. CDR1 SEHNR and CDR2 FQNEAQ come from the germline V gene (reference sequence). V lost 5 bases and J 1 base, leaving 14 bases between the germline ends. CDR3 amino acids: CASSRGAEGNTGELFF. The CDR3 bases are TGTGCCAGCAGCCGAGGGGCTGAAGGGAACACCGGGGAGCTGTTTTTT.

The chain carries TRBV19 and TRBJ1-2, with a weak D call TRBD1 (6 bases). The V end was cut by 7 bases, the J end by 0 bases, with 24 bases between. The CDR3 has 18 amino acids. From germline, CDR1 is LNHDA and CDR2 SQIVND (reference sequence). CDR3 region: CASKDLDRSPLTNYGYTF. CDR3 sequence (DNA): TGTGCCAGTAAGGATTTGGACAGAAGCCCTCTTACTAACTATGGCTACACCTTC. Looking up the rest from reference TRBV19 and TRBJ1-2 gives the full variable domain: DGGITQSPKYLFRKEGQNVTLSCEQNLNHDAMYWYRQDPGQGLRLIYYSQIVNDFQKGDIAEGYSVSREKKESFPLTVTSAQKNPTAFYLCASKDLDRSPLTNYGYTFGSGTRLTVV.

The V call is TRBV3-1 (or the pseudogene TRBV3-2), the J call TRBJ2-2, with 9 bases fitting TRBD2. V lost 4 bases to trimming and J lost 4 bases; unmatched junction nucleotides: 7. CDR1 and CDR2 from the germline V gene are LGHDT and YNNKEL (reference sequence). This CDR3 is built from 16 residues. CDR3 in amino acids: CASSLGGLAATGELFF. For the CDR3, the DNA is TGTGCCAGCAGCCTAGGGGGACTAGCTGCCACCGGGGAGCTGTTTTTT.